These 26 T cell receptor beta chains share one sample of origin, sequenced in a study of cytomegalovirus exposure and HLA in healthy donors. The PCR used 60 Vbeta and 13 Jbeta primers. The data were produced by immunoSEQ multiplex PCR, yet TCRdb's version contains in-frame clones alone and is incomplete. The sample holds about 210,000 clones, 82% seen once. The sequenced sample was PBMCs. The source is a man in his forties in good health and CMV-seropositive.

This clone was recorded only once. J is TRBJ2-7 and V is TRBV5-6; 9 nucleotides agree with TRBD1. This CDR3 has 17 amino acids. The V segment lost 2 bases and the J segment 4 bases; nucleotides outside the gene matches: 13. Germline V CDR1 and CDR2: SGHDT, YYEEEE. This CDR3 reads CASSFIGQGTKRYEQYV. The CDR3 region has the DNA TGTGCCAGCAGCTTTATAGGACAGGGGACTAAAAGGTACGAGCAGTACGTC.

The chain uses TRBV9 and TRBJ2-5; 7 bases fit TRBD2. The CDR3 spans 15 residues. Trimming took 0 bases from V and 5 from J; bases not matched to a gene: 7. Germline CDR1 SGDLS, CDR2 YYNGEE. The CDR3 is CASSVEGRALETQYF. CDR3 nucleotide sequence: TGTGCCAGCAGCGTAGAAGGGAGGGCCCTTGAGACCCAGTACTTC.

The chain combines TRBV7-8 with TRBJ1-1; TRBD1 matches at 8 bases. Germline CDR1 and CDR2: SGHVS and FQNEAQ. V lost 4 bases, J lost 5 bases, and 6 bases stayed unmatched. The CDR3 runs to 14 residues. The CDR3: CASSYQGAGTEAFF. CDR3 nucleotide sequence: TGTGCCAGCAGCTACCAGGGGGCCGGGACTGAAGCTTTCTTT.

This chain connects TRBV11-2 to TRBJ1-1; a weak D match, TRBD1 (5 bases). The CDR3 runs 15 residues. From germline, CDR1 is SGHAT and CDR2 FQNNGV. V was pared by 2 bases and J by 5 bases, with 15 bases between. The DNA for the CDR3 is TGTGCCAGCAGCTTATTAGTGGGGCGAAGGACTGAAGCTTTCTTT. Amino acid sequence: CASSLLVGRRTEAFF.

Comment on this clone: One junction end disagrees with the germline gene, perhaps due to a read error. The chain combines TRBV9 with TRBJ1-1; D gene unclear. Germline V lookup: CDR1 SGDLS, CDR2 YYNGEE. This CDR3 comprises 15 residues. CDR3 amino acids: CASSPWSDLNIEAFF. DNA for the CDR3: TGTGCCAGCAGCCCGTGGTCAGATCTGAACATTGAAGCTTTCTTT.

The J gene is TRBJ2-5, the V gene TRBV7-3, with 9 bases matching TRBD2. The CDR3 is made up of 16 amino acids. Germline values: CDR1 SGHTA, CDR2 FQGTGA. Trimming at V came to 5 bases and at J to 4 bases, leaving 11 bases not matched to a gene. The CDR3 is CASSRGASGIPETQYF. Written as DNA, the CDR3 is TGTGCCAGCAGCCGCGGGGCTAGCGGGATTCCAGAGACCCAGTACTTC.

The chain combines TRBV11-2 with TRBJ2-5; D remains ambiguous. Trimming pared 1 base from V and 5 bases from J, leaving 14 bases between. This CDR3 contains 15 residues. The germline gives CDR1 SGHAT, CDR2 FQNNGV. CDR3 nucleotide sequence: TGTGCCAGCAGCTTAGGTGGGCAGACAACGGAGACCCAGTACTTC. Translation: CASSLGGQTTETQYF.

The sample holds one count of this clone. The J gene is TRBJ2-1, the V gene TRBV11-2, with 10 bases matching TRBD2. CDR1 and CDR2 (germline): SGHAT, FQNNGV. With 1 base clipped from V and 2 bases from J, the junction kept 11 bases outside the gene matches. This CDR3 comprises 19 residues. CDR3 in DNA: TGTGCCAGCAGCTTAGCGGTTGGTAGCGGGAGGATGGCCTACAATGAGCAGTTCTTC. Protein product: CASSLAVGSGRMAYNEQFF.

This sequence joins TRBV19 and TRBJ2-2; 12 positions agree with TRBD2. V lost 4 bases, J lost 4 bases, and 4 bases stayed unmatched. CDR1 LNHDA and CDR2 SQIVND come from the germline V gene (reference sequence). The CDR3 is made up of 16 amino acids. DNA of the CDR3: TGTGCCAGTAGTACCGGACTAGCGGGATTCACCGGGGAGCTGTTTTTT. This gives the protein CASSTGLAGFTGELFF.

The CDR3 region is CASSVYGRNTDTQYF. DNA for the CDR3: TGTGCCAGCAGCGTCTATGGGAGGAACACAGATACGCAGTATTTT. This chain uses TRBV9 with TRBJ2-3, with D possibly being TRBD2 (6 bases). The CDR3 is made up of 15 amino acids. From germline, CDR1 is SGDLS and CDR2 YYNGEE. Trimming left V 2 bases short and J 2 bases short, with 12 bases between.

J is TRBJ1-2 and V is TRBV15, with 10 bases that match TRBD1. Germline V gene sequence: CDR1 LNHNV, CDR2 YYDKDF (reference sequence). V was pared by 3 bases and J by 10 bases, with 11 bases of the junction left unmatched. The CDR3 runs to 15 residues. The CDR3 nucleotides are TGTGCCACCAGCAGGGGAAGCGGGACAGGGGTTGACTACACCTTC. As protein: CATSRGSGTGVDYTF.

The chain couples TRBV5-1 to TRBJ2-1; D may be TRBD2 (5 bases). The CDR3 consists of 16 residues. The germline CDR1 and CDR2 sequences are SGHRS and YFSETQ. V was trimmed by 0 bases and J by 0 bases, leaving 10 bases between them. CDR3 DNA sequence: TGCGCCAGCAGCTTGGCCCCGGGGAGCTCCTACAATGAGCAGTTCTTC. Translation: CASSLAPGSSYNEQFF.

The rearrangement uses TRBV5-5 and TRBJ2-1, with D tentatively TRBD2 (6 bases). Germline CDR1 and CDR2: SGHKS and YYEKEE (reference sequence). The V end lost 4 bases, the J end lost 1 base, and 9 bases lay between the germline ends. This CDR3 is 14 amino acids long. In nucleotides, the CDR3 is TGTGCCAGCAGCGGCGGGATTTCCTACAATGAGCAGTTCTTC. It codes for CASSGGISYNEQFF.

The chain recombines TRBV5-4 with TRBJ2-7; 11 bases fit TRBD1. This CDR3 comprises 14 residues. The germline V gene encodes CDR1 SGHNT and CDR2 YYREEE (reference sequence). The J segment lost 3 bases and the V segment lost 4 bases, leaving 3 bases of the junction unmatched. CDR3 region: CASSPGTGGYEQYF. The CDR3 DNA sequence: TGTGCCAGCAGCCCAGGGACAGGGGGCTACGAGCAGTACTTC.

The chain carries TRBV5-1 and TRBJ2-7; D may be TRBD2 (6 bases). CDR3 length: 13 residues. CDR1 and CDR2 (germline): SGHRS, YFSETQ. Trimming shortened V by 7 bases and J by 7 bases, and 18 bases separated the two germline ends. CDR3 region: CASARTVGGEQYV. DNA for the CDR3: TGCGCCAGCGCAAGAACCGTGGGGGGTGAGCAGTACGTC.

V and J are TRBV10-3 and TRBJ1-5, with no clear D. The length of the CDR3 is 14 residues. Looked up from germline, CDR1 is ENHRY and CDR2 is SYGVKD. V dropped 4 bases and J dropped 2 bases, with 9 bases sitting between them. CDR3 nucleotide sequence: TGTGCCATCAGTGCGGGTACGGGCAATCAGCCCCAGCATTTT. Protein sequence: CAISAGTGNQPQHF.

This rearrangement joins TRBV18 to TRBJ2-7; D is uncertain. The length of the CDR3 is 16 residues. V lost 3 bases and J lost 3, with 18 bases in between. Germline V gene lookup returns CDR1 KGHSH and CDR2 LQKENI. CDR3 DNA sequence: TGTGCCAGCTCACCTAGCCCGGTATCTTCCTTCTACGAGCAGTACTTC. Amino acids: CASSPSPVSSFYEQYF.

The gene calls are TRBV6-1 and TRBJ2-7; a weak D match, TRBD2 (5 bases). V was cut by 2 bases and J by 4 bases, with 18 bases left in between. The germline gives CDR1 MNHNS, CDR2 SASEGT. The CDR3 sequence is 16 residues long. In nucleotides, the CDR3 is TGTGCCAGCAGTGAACTGCGGGCACCAAGGCCGTACGAGCAGTACTTC. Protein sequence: CASSELRAPRPYEQYF.

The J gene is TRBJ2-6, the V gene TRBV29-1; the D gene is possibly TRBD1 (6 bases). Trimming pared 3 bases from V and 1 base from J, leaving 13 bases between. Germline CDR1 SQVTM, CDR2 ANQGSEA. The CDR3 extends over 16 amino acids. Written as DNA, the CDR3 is TGCAGCGTTGATCTGGCAGGGGTTTCTGGGGCCAACGTCCTGACTTTC. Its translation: CSVDLAGVSGANVLTF. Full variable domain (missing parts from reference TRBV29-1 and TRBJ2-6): SAVISQKPSRDICQRGTSLTIQCQVDSQVTMMFWYRQQPGQSLTLIATANQGSEATYESGFVIDKFPISRPNLTFSTLTVSNMSPEDSSIYLCSVDLAGVSGANVLTFGAGSRLTVL.

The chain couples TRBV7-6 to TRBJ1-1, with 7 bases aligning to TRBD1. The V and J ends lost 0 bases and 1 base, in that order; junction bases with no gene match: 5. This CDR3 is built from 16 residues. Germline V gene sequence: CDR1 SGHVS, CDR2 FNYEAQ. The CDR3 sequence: CASSLAAGGPNTEAFF. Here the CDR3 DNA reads TGTGCCAGCAGCTTAGCCGCAGGGGGTCCGAACACTGAAGCTTTCTTT.

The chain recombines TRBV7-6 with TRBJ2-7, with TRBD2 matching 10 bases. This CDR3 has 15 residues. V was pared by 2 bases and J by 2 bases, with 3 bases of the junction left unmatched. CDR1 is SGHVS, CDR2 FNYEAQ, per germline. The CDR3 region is CASSLRLAGTYEQYF. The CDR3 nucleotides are TGTGCCAGCAGCTTAAGACTAGCGGGTACCTACGAGCAGTACTTC.

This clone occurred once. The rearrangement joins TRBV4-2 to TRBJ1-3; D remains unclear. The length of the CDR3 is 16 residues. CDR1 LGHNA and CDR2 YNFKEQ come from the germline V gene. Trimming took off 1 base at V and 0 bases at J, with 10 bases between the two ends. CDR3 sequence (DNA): TGTGCCAGCAGCCAAGGAACCGACATCTCTGGAAACACCATATATTTT. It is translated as CASSQGTDISGNTIYF.

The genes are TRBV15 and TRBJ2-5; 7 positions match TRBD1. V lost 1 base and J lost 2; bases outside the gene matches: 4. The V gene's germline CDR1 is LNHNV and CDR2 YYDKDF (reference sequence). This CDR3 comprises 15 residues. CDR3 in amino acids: CATSRAGTEQETQYF. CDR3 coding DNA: TGTGCCACCAGCAGAGCCGGGACAGAACAAGAGACCCAGTACTTC.

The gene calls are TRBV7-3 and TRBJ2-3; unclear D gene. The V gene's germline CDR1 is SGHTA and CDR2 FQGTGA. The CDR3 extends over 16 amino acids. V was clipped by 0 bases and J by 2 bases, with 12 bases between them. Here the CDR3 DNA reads TGTGCCAGCAGCTTAACGAGTGGTCCCTCCACAGATACGCAGTATTTT. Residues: CASSLTSGPSTDTQYF.

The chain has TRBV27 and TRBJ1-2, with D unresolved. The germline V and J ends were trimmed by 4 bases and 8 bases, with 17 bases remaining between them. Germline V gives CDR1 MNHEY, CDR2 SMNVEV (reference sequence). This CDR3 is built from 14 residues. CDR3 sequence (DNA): TGTGCCAGCAGTTCAAAAGGTTCCTGGAGGGGCTACACCTTC. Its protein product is CASSSKGSWRGYTF.

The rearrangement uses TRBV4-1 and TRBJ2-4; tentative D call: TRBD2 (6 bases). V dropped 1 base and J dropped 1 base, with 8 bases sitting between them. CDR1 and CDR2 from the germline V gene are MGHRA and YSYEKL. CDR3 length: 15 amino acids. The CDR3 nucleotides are TGCGCCAGCAGCCAAGCCCGGGGGGCCAAAAACATTCAGTACTTC. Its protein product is CASSQARGAKNIQYF.